The 27 T cell receptor beta chains presented below share a single source sample, sequenced in a study of blood T cell repertoires in COVID-19. Measured with immunoSEQ multiplex PCR; TCRdb has only the in-frame clones, and not every one. The table lists approximately 220,000 clones, around 87% of them singletons. Sample: PBMCs or T cells enriched from blood (not recorded which). These receptors all stem from a woman under 30 in a cohort exposed to, infected with or recovered from COVID-19 (not recorded which).

The CDR3 loop is CASSIRGSSYNEQFF. CDR3 bases: TGTGCCAGTAGTATACGAGGGTCCTCCTACAATGAGCAGTTCTTC. The chain combines TRBV19 with TRBJ2-1; a possible D gene is TRBD2 (5 bases). V dropped 2 bases and J dropped 0 bases, with 8 bases sitting between them. Per germline, CDR1 LNHDA and CDR2 SQIVND (reference sequence). The CDR3 is 15 residues long.

V and J are TRBV7-9 and TRBJ2-3; the match to TRBD1 covers 8 bases. V lost 1 base to trimming and J lost 3 bases; unmatched junction nucleotides: 3. CDR1 and CDR2 from the germline V gene are SEHNR and FQNEAQ (reference sequence). CDR3 length: 15 residues. CDR3 DNA: TGTGCCAGCAGCTTAGGGGGACAGGCGACAGATACGCAGTATTTT. It translates to CASSLGGQATDTQYF. Using reference TRBV7-9 and TRBJ2-3 for the parts outside the CDR3, the full variable domain is DTGVSQNPRHKITKRGQNVTFRCDPISEHNRLYWYRQTLGQGPEFLTYFQNEAQLEKSRLLSDRFSAERPKGSFSTLEIQRTEQGDSAMYLCASSLGGQATDTQYFGPGTRLTVL.

The rearrangement joins TRBV13 to TRBJ2-1, with 8 bases lining up with TRBD2. There are 13 residues in the CDR3. Germline loops: CDR1 PRHDT, CDR2 FYEKMQ (reference sequence). Unmatched junction bases numbered 8, after V lost 4 bases and J lost 12 bases. CDR3 bases: TGTGCCAGCAGCTCTGATAGCGGGATTTGGCAGTTCTTC. Amino acid sequence: CASSSDSGIWQFF. The full variable domain, rest sourced from reference TRBV13 and TRBJ2-1, is AAGVIQSPRHLIKEKRETATLKCYPIPRHDTVYWYQQGPGQDPQFLISFYEKMQSDKGSIPDRFSAQQFSDYHSELNMSSLELGDSALYFCASSSDSGIWQFFGPGTRLTVL.

This chain joins TRBV14 and TRBJ2-7; 7 nucleotides line up with TRBD1. V shed 7 bases and J 4 bases; nucleotides not matched to a gene: 10. Germline-derived CDR1 and CDR2 are SGHDN and FVKESK. The CDR3 is 14 amino acids. The CDR3 nucleotides are TGTGCCAGCAACCATCGGGACAGACCTTACGAGCAGTACTTC. This encodes CASNHRDRPYEQYF.

This clone turned up a few times. The genes are TRBV6-5 and TRBJ2-7; D is possibly TRBD1 (6 bases). Germline CDR1 and CDR2: MNHEY and SVGAGI. The CDR3 covers 13 residues. Trimming removed 4 bases at V and 10 bases at J, with 17 bases between. CDR3 sequence: CASSLQGAQHQYF. DNA for the CDR3: TGTGCCAGCAGTTTACAGGGTGCCCAGCATCAGTACTTC.

V and J are TRBV2 and TRBJ1-2, with D hard to call. Germline loops: CDR1 SNHLY, CDR2 FYNNEI. The CDR3 loop spans 12 amino acids. V was shortened by 0 bases and J by 8 bases, with 7 bases between the two germline ends. Here the CDR3 DNA reads TGTGCCAGCAGTGAAGCCACATGGGGCTACACCTTC. Translated: CASSEATWGYTF.

Here the CDR3 reads CASSLQDREGYEQYF. The CDR3 DNA reads as TGTGCCAGCAGTCTGCAGGACAGGGAGGGATACGAGCAGTACTTC. This rearrangement joins TRBV7-6 to TRBJ2-7; a possible D gene is TRBD1 (8 bases). The CDR3 runs to 15 residues. V gave up 6 bases and J gave up 4 bases, with 19 bases separating them. Per germline, CDR1 SGHVS and CDR2 FNYEAQ.

This clone was counted once. DNA of the CDR3: TGTGCCAGTAGTATGGGGGGGGTCCCTCCCAGTTCTGGAAACACCATATATTTT. It yields the protein CASSMGGVPPSSGNTIYF. V is TRBV19 and J is TRBJ1-3, with D possibly being TRBD1 (5 bases). With 3 bases removed from V and 1 base from J, the gap between germline ends came to 19 bases. The CDR3 runs to 18 residues. From germline, CDR1 is LNHDA and CDR2 SQIVND (reference sequence).

This clone was observed once. CDR3: CASSYNRVGDYGYTF. Written as DNA, the CDR3 is TGTGCCAGCAGCTACAACAGGGTAGGCGACTATGGCTACACCTTC. The rearrangement links TRBV7-6 to TRBJ1-2; weak D call: TRBD1 (6 bases). Per germline, CDR1 SGHVS and CDR2 FNYEAQ. This CDR3 is built from 15 residues. The V end lost 4 bases, the J end lost 3 bases, and 15 bases lay between the germline ends.

The CDR3 protein is CASSDITGRGYTF. In DNA, the CDR3 is TGTGCCAGCTCCGATATAACAGGGCGAGGCTACACCTTC. The chain links TRBV18 to TRBJ1-2; TRBD1 is a possible D gene (6 bases). This CDR3 comprises 13 residues. The germline CDR1 and CDR2 sequences are KGHSH and LQKENI. V shed 6 bases and J shed 8 bases, with 16 bases lying between them.

This clone was counted between two and nine times. This chain connects TRBV10-2 to TRBJ2-1, with D possibly TRBD2 on 5 matching bases. Trimming shortened V by 0 bases and J by 10 bases, and 10 bases separated the two germline ends. The CDR3 consists of 13 residues. The germline CDR1 and CDR2 sequences are WSHSY and SAAADI. The CDR3 here is CASSESPGSEQFF. The CDR3 DNA follows: TGCGCCAGCAGTGAGTCGCCGGGGTCCGAGCAGTTCTTC.

The chain is built from TRBV2 and TRBJ1-5; D is uncertain. Looked up from germline, CDR1 is SNHLY and CDR2 is FYNNEI. V lost 5 bases and J lost 0, with 11 bases in between. The length of the CDR3 is 15 residues. CDR3 amino acids: CASSYSTHSNQPQHF. The CDR3 bases are TGTGCCAGCAGTTACAGTACCCATAGCAATCAGCCCCAGCATTTT.

This clone has a handful of counts. The chain's CDR3 is CASSEDSNEKLFF. Here the CDR3 DNA reads TGCGCCAGCTCCGAGGACAGTAATGAAAAACTGTTTTTT. V and J are TRBV5-1 and TRBJ1-4; D might be TRBD1 (6 bases). The CDR3 runs to 13 residues. V lost 7 bases, J lost 4 bases, and 11 bases lay in between. Germline loops: CDR1 SGHRS, CDR2 YFSETQ.

This chain joins TRBV18 and TRBJ1-4; maybe TRBD1 (6 bases). The germline gives CDR1 KGHSH, CDR2 LQKENI. Trimming removed 3 bases at V and 0 bases at J, with 8 bases between. The CDR3 has 15 residues. The DNA of the CDR3 is TGTGCCAGCTCACCGGACAGTGCAACTAATGAAAAACTGTTTTTT. It is translated as CASSPDSATNEKLFF.

This clone appeared a single time. The chain links TRBV5-1 to TRBJ1-2; the D gene is possibly TRBD1 (6 bases). The V end was cut by 0 bases, the J end by 6 bases, with 9 bases between. The CDR3 sequence is 13 residues long. Germline lookup yields CDR1 SGHRS and CDR2 YFSETQ. The CDR3 bases are TGCGCCAGCAGCTTGGGGACAGAGAATGGCTACACCTTC. As protein: CASSLGTENGYTF.

CDR3 region: CASSTGLAGETDTQYF. In DNA, the CDR3 is TGTGCCAGCAGTACTGGGCTAGCGGGAGAGACAGATACGCAGTATTTT. J is TRBJ2-3 and V is TRBV6-6; 10 bases map to TRBD2. Germline values: CDR1 MNHNY, CDR2 SVGAGI (reference sequence). Losses at the gene ends were 5 bases for V and 3 bases for J; bases not matched to a gene: 8. CDR3 length: 16 amino acids.

The rearrangement links TRBV24-1 to TRBJ2-3; D is perhaps TRBD1 (6 bases). Trimming took 7 bases from V and 4 from J, leaving 14 bases between them. This CDR3 spans 14 amino acids. Per the germline V gene, CDR1 is KGHDR and CDR2 is SFDVKD. The CDR3 sequence: CATRETGYSDTQYF. The CDR3 DNA reads TGTGCCACCAGGGAGACAGGATACTCAGATACGCAGTATTTT.

The chain carries TRBV16 and TRBJ1-5, with D unresolved. With 2 bases removed from V and 9 bases from J, the gap between germline ends came to 11 bases. The CDR3 runs to 13 residues. CDR1 is KGHSY and CDR2 is FQNENV in the germline V gene. CDR3 protein: CASSQEFAGPQHF. The CDR3 nucleotides read TGTGCCAGCAGCCAAGAGTTCGCAGGGCCCCAGCATTTT.

V and J are TRBV11-3 and TRBJ1-1; 9 bases line up with TRBD1. The CDR3 runs 15 residues. V dropped 4 bases and J dropped 4; count of bases not matched to a gene: 7. Germline loops: CDR1 SGHNT, CDR2 YENEEA. The CDR3 loop reads CASSSPQGAITEAFF. The DNA of the CDR3 is TGTGCCAGCAGCTCGCCACAGGGGGCGATCACTGAAGCTTTCTTT. The variable domain in full, completed from reference TRBV11-3 and TRBJ1-1, reads EAGVVQSPRYKIIEKKQPVAFWCNPISGHNTLYWYLQNLGQGPELLIRYENEEAVDDSQLPKDRFSAERLKGVDSTLKIQPAELGDSAVYLCASSSPQGAITEAFFGQGTRLTVV.

The rearrangement links TRBV2 to TRBJ2-7; TRBD1 matches at 10 bases. Germline CDR1 reads SNHLY; CDR2 reads FYNNEI. This CDR3 region has 15 residues. J lost 4 bases, V lost 3 bases, and 6 bases had no gene match. The CDR3 protein is CASSDLDRGSYEQYF. The CDR3, as DNA: TGTGCCAGCAGTGACCTGGACAGGGGGTCTTACGAGCAGTACTTC.

The rearrangement joins TRBV9 to TRBJ1-2; TRBD1 matches at 7 bases. Unmatched junction bases numbered 3, after V lost 7 bases and J lost 3 bases. The CDR3 length is 12 residues. Per germline, CDR1 SGDLS and CDR2 YYNGEE. The CDR3, as DNA: TGTGCCAGCGGACAGGCCGACTATGGCTACACCTTC. It specifies CASGQADYGYTF.

This chain uses TRBV14 with TRBJ2-7, with 10 bases fitting TRBD1. Germline CDR1 is SGHDN and CDR2 is FVKESK. CDR3 length: 14 residues. V trimming: 5 bases; J trimming: 3 bases; junction bases outside the gene matches: 4. Here the CDR3 DNA reads TGTGCCAGCAGCTCCGGGACAGGGGACTACGAGCAGTACTTC. It translates to CASSSGTGDYEQYF. Full variable domain (missing parts from reference TRBV14 and TRBJ2-7): EAGVTQFPSHSVIEKGQTVTLRCDPISGHDNLYWYRRVMGKEIKFLLHFVKESKQDESGMPNNRFLAERTGGTYSTLKVQPAELEDSGVYFCASSSGTGDYEQYFGPGTRLTVT.

This CDR3 reads CASSLFPGGEVTDTQYF. The CDR3 DNA reads as TGTGCCAGCAGCTTATTCCCAGGGGGCGAGGTAACAGATACGCAGTATTTT. The chain couples TRBV7-3 to TRBJ2-3, with 8 bases identical to TRBD1. This CDR3 contains 17 residues. V shed 2 bases and J 3 bases; nucleotides not matched to a gene: 10. CDR1 is SGHTA, CDR2 FQGTGA, per germline.

The gene calls are TRBV4-1 and TRBJ1-6; D call uncertain. V was trimmed by 0 bases and J by 1 base, leaving 10 bases between them. CDR3 length: 17 residues. Germline V gives CDR1 MGHRA, CDR2 YSYEKL. The CDR3, as DNA: TGCGCCAGCAGCCAAGAGCCCGGGAGTTCCTATAATTCACCCCTCCACTTT. This encodes CASSQEPGSSYNSPLHF.

The genes are TRBV7-3 and TRBJ1-4; 8 bases match TRBD1. The junction had 10 bases not matched to a gene; V was cut back by 5 bases and J by 8 bases. The germline V gene encodes CDR1 SGHTA and CDR2 FQGTGA. The CDR3 has 15 residues. Here the CDR3 DNA reads TGTGCCAGCAGCCCGACCGGACAGGGTGGGGAAAAACTGTTTTTT. As protein: CASSPTGQGGEKLFF.

This sequence joins TRBV6-2 or TRBV6-3 and TRBJ1-5; TRBD1 aligns across 8 bases. This CDR3 is 19 amino acids long. The J segment lost 1 base and the V segment lost 6 bases, leaving 17 bases of the junction unmatched. The germline V gene has CDR1 MNHEY and CDR2 SVGEGT. CDR3 protein: CASSPWRQGRGGSNQPQHF. CDR3 sequence (DNA): TGTGCCAGCAGCCCCTGGCGACAGGGGAGAGGCGGGAGCAATCAGCCCCAGCATTTT.

V is TRBV2 and J is TRBJ1-5, with D perhaps matching TRBD1 (5 bases). Between the trimmed V and J ends, which lost 6 bases and 5 bases, there was a span of 11 bases. This CDR3 has 13 residues. CDR1 and CDR2 (germline): SNHLY, FYNNEI. CDR3 bases: TGTGCCAGCAGCAGGGAAGGGGATCAGCCCCAGCATTTT. This sequence encodes CASSREGDQPQHF. Full variable domain (missing parts from reference TRBV2 and TRBJ1-5): EPEVTQTPSHQVTQMGQEVILRCVPISNHLYFYWYRQILGQKVEFLVSFYNNEISEKSEIFDDQFSVERPDGSNFTLKIRSTKLEDSAMYFCASSREGDQPQHFGDGTRLSIL.